This T cell receptor (beta chain) was sequenced for a study of T cells in Graves' hyperthyroidism and ophthalmopathy. Background on the study: Upon initial diagnosis and before any treatment, peripheral blood was collected. The study, taken as a whole, reports: Blood samples included most of the expanded thyroid clonotypes exceeding 0.001. Ophthalmopathy was identified by the model a median about six months ahead of onset. Stable hyperthyroidism was separated from ophthalmopathy by a model based on 13 V-J features.

This clonotype was counted many times. What it binds is not known. CDR1 is SGHRS and CDR2 is YFSETQ in the germline V gene. The CDR3 runs 14 residues. Trimming shortened V by 4 bases and J by 10 bases, and 18 bases separated the two germline ends. Amplified TCR beta CDR3 regions derived from RNA transcripts. First-round RT-PCR targeting the TCR CDR3 was performed with the HTBI primer set. In TCRdb, the multiplex PCR reads were re-called with MiXCR into one record per CDR3 protein. This table has fewer than 750,000 distinct CDR3 sequences, around 15% appearing once. The sequenced material came from blood. V is TRBV5-1 and J is TRBJ2-1; TRBD2 might be the D (7 bases). The receptor comes from a woman aged 45-59 years with Graves' ophthalmopathy. The CDR3 coding sequence is TGCGCCAGCAGCAAGGGGGGGCAGGTGACCGAGCAGTTCTTC. Amino acids: CASSKGGQVTEQFF.